What follows are 29 T cell receptor beta chains derived from one specimen sequenced in a study of blood T cells in healthy people across ages. For the second PCR, which ran for roughly 6 to 12 cycles, a sample-barcoded 5' primer and a J-beta primer mix were used. TCRdb used MiXCR to reprocess the 5' RACE reads, holding one entry per CDR3 protein. The table shows about 2 million distinct CDR3 sequences, with around half occurring only once. The sequenced sample was blood. The receptor source for this set is a woman in her thirties or forties in good health.

This chain uses TRBV7-2 with TRBJ1-4, with D possibly TRBD1 on 5 matching bases. The V and J ends lost 4 bases and 7 bases respectively, with 19 bases between them. Germline V gene lookup returns CDR1 SGHTA and CDR2 FQGNSA. The CDR3 consists of 16 residues. CDR3 coding DNA: TGTGCCAGCAGCTACCCTCTGGGGCGGGGGAGTGAAAAACTGTTTTTT. Translated: CASSYPLGRGSEKLFF.

The chain couples TRBV6-5 to TRBJ1-5, with D possibly matching TRBD1 (5 bases). V was trimmed by 9 bases and J by 3 bases, leaving 15 bases between them. The CDR3 contains 14 residues. CDR1 is MNHEY, CDR2 SVGAGI, per germline. The CDR3 coding sequence is TGTGCCAGTGGACCATCAGGGCCCAATCAGCCCCAGCATTTT. It yields the protein CASGPSGPNQPQHF.

The chain recombines TRBV7-2 with TRBJ2-7, with D hard to call. This CDR3 is built from 15 residues. Germline lookup yields CDR1 SGHTA and CDR2 FQGNSA. V was clipped by 5 bases and J by 2 bases, with 16 bases between them. CDR3 nucleotide sequence: TGTGCCAGCAGCCCCCACCAACTTAAGGCCTACGAGCAGTACTTC. It is translated as CASSPHQLKAYEQYF. Drawing the rest from reference TRBV7-2 and TRBJ2-7, the complete variable domain is GAGVSQSPSNKVTEKGKDVELRCDPISGHTALYWYRQSLGQGLEFLIYFQGNSAPDKSGLPSDRFSAERTGGSVSTLTIQRTQQEDSAVYLCASSPHQLKAYEQYFGPGTRLTVT.

The chain joins TRBV24-1 to TRBJ1-2; possibly TRBD1 for D (6 bases). Per germline, CDR1 KGHDR and CDR2 SFDVKD. The CDR3 consists of 17 residues. Trimming removed 4 bases from V and 2 bases from J, with 19 bases in between. The CDR3 sequence is CATSDTTPGVENYGYTF. CDR3 nucleotides: TGTGCCACCAGTGACACGACCCCAGGGGTTGAGAACTATGGCTACACCTTC.

This clonotype was found a few times. The chain couples TRBV5-1 to TRBJ2-1, with TRBD1 identical over 8 bases. This CDR3 is 12 amino acids long. Losses at the gene ends were 5 bases for V and 9 bases for J; bases not matched to a gene: 4. Per the germline V gene, CDR1 is SGHRS and CDR2 is YFSETQ. Here the CDR3 reads CASRDDRGEQFF. The CDR3 coding sequence is TGCGCCAGCAGGGACGACAGGGGTGAGCAGTTCTTC.

J is TRBJ2-7 and V is TRBV2; 9 nucleotides align to TRBD2. Gene TRBJ2-5 matches the end of the DNA better, so the J call may be wrong. The germline V gene has CDR1 SNHLY and CDR2 FYNNEI. The CDR3 runs to 16 residues. CDR3 sequence: CASSEARGLAGETQYF. CDR3 DNA: TGTGCCAGCAGTGAAGCGCGTGGGCTAGCGGGGGAGACCCAGTACTTC.

The chain is built from TRBV7-8 and TRBJ2-1; D unresolved. Trimming cost V 1 base and J 0 bases, with 10 bases left between them. The CDR3 consists of 16 residues. Per germline, CDR1 SGHVS and CDR2 FQNEAQ. The CDR3 DNA sequence: TGTGCCAGCAGCTTAGTTCCAGATAGCTCCTACAATGAGCAGTTCTTC. This sequence encodes CASSLVPDSSYNEQFF. Drawing the rest from reference TRBV7-8 and TRBJ2-1, the complete variable domain is GAGVSQSPRYKVAKRGQDVALRCDPISGHVSLFWYQQALGQGPEFLTYFQNEAQLDKSGLPSDRFFAERPEGSVSTLKIQRTQQEDSAVYLCASSLVPDSSYNEQFFGPGTRLTVL.

This clonotype has just a few counts. The chain employs TRBV15 and TRBJ2-3; D gene uncertain. The CDR3 has 16 residues. Per the germline V gene, CDR1 is LNHNV and CDR2 is YYDKDF (reference sequence). Trimming took 5 bases from V and 5 from J, leaving 20 bases between them. The chain's CDR3 is CATSGRSRAPRDTQYF. In nucleotides, the CDR3 is TGTGCCACCAGCGGACGCTCTAGGGCCCCGCGAGATACGCAGTATTTT.

CDR3 nucleotide sequence: TGCAGTGCTAGAGATTATCTCTGGACGGATACGCAGTATTTT. As protein: CSARDYLWTDTQYF. J is TRBJ2-3 and V is TRBV20-1, with D unclear. The CDR3 is 14 residues long. V was shortened by 0 bases and J by 6 bases, with 13 bases between the two germline ends. Germline CDR1 reads DFQATT; CDR2 reads SNEGSKA (reference sequence).

This clonotype occurred many times. CDR3 loop: CASSQGDRAETQYF. The DNA for the CDR3 is TGTGCCAGCAGCCAAGGGGACAGGGCAGAGACCCAGTACTTC. V and J are TRBV3-1 and TRBJ2-5; TRBD1 agrees at 9 bases. V gave up 1 base and J gave up 4 bases; unmatched junction bases: 1. There are 14 residues in the CDR3. Looked up from germline, CDR1 is LGHDT and CDR2 is YNNKEL (reference sequence).

This rearrangement joins TRBV6-6 to TRBJ2-6; D is unclear. Per germline, CDR1 MNHNY and CDR2 SVGAGI (reference sequence). Trimming cost V 6 bases and J 3 bases, with 6 bases left between them. CDR3 length: 13 amino acids. CDR3 coding DNA: TGTGCCAGCAGCCACGATGGGGCCAACGTCCTGACTTTC. This gives the protein CASSHDGANVLTF.

This chain connects TRBV10-3 to TRBJ2-3; D is perhaps TRBD2 (5 bases). Germline CDR1 ENHRY, CDR2 SYGVKD. CDR3 size: 15 residues. V lost 2 bases and J lost 2, with 11 bases in between. For the CDR3, the DNA is TGTGCCATCAGTGAGGACCGGGGTTACACAGATACGCAGTATTTT. This codes for CAISEDRGYTDTQYF.

The rearrangement links TRBV6-5 to TRBJ2-1; weak D call: TRBD2 (5 bases). The V gene lost 6 bases and the J gene lost 7 bases, with 22 bases spanning the gap. Germline lookup yields CDR1 MNHEY and CDR2 SVGAGI. The CDR3 runs 16 residues. This chain's CDR3 is CASSPWDGPGLNEQFF. The CDR3 nucleotides read TGTGCCAGCAGCCCCTGGGATGGGCCGGGGTTGAATGAGCAGTTCTTC.

This clonotype has just a few counts. The chain joins TRBV29-1 to TRBJ2-1, with 12 bases aligning to TRBD1. J was trimmed by 9 bases and V by 5 bases; bases with no gene match: 11. CDR3 length: 15 amino acids. In germline, CDR1 is SQVTM, CDR2 ANQGSEA. This CDR3 reads CSVSTPGQGAGEQFF. DNA of the CDR3: TGCAGCGTTTCTACTCCGGGACAGGGGGCCGGTGAGCAGTTCTTC.

This clonotype has more than one count but fewer than ten. V gene TRBV7-2 combines with J gene TRBJ2-1, with D perhaps being TRBD1 or TRBD2 (5 bases each). There are 14 residues in the CDR3. Germline V CDR1 and CDR2: SGHTA, FQGNSA. Trimming cost V 5 bases and J 5 bases, with 13 bases left between them. The CDR3 region has the DNA TGTGCCAGCAGCGGGGACCCAGCTAACAATGAGCAGTTCTTC. Amino acid sequence: CASSGDPANNEQFF.

This clonotype was detected only a few times. The V gene is TRBV11-2, the J gene TRBJ2-7; TRBD1 matches at 8 bases. The trim removed 3 bases at V and 5 bases at J, leaving 30 bases unmatched. CDR1 SGHAT and CDR2 FQNNGV come from the germline V gene. This CDR3 region has 22 residues. CDR3 nucleotides: TGTGCCAGCAGCTTTTCTTTGGCCGGAACGACAGGGGTCACGAGTCCTAAAAACGAGCAGTACTTC. As protein: CASSFSLAGTTGVTSPKNEQYF. The complete variable domain, with remaining parts taken from reference TRBV11-2 and TRBJ2-7, reads EAGVAQSPRYKIIEKRQSVAFWCNPISGHATLYWYQQILGQGPKLLIQFQNNGVVDDSQLPKDRFSAERLKGVDSTLKIQPAKLEDSAVYLCASSFSLAGTTGVTSPKNEQYFGPGTRLTVT.

The rearrangement joins TRBV28 to TRBJ2-1, with 7 bases lining up with TRBD2. CDR3 length: 14 residues. J lost 3 bases, V lost 7 bases, and 6 bases had no gene match. Germline assignment: CDR1 MDHEN and CDR2 SYDVKM. The chain's CDR3 is CASKSGEVYNEQFF. The DNA of the CDR3 is TGTGCCAGCAAGAGCGGGGAGGTCTACAATGAGCAGTTCTTC.

This clonotype has only a few counts. The CDR3 here is CASSLSTGTGSLAEYF. CDR3 DNA: TGTGCCAGCAGCTTGTCGACCGGGACAGGCTCTCTAGCGGAGTACTTC. This chain links TRBV7-9 with TRBJ2-5; a possible D gene is TRBD1 (8 bases). The CDR3 runs 16 residues. CDR1 SEHNR and CDR2 FQNEAQ come from the germline V gene (reference sequence). The V and J ends lost 3 bases and 12 bases respectively, with 26 bases between them.

The chain carries TRBV20-1 and TRBJ1-5; D not resolved. Germline CDR1 is DFQATT and CDR2 is SNEGSKA (reference sequence). The V end was cut by 3 bases, the J end by 2 bases, with 20 bases between. This CDR3 comprises 17 residues. The CDR3 loop reads CSASASPGGYGNQPQHF. DNA of the CDR3: TGCAGTGCTAGTGCTTCACCGGGAGGTTACGGCAATCAGCCCCAGCATTTT.

V usage is TRBV29-1 and J usage is TRBJ1-1, with D possibly matching TRBD1 (5 bases). Trimming stripped 6 bases from V and 9 bases from J, with 11 bases between. Germline values: CDR1 SQVTM, CDR2 ANQGSEA. This CDR3 is 10 amino acids long. The CDR3 DNA sequence: TGCAGCGTCAGTGACAGTCAAGCTTTCTTT. This translates into CSVSDSQAFF.

The gene calls are TRBV10-3 and TRBJ2-1; D might be TRBD1 (6 bases). This CDR3 has 14 amino acids. Per the germline V gene, CDR1 is ENHRY and CDR2 is SYGVKD. V shed 8 bases and J shed 2 bases, with 13 bases lying between them. The CDR3 nucleotides are TGTGCCATCCACGGGGACACGCCCTACAATGAGCAGTTCTTC. As protein: CAIHGDTPYNEQFF.

The V gene is TRBV6-5, the J gene TRBJ2-7, with TRBD2 as a possible D gene (7 bases). Matching the DNA end better, TRBJ2-5 makes the J call doubtful. CDR1 is MNHEY, CDR2 SVGAGI, per germline. The CDR3 extends over 14 amino acids. Written as DNA, the CDR3 is TGTGCCAGCACCAAAGGGAGGGGGAGAGAGACCCAGTACTTC. Translated: CASTKGRGRETQYF.

This clonotype appeared many times. The V gene is TRBV12-3 or TRBV12-4, the J gene TRBJ2-3, with D tentatively TRBD1 (6 bases). The V and J ends lost 6 bases and 6 bases respectively, with 10 bases between them. This CDR3 comprises 12 residues. The DNA for the CDR3 is TGTGCCAGCAGCACAACAGGGGATACGCAGTATTTT. Amino acid sequence: CASSTTGDTQYF.

The chain couples TRBV5-6 to TRBJ1-6, with 9 bases matching TRBD1. Germline CDR1 and CDR2: SGHDT and YYEEEE. V lost 4 bases to trimming and J lost 8 bases; unmatched junction nucleotides: 7. The CDR3 length is 15 residues. CDR3: CASSLRDRVYSPLHF. The CDR3 DNA is TGTGCCAGCAGCCTCCGGGACAGGGTATATTCACCCCTCCACTTT.

The V call is TRBV7-2, the J call TRBJ1-1; 7 nucleotides agree with TRBD1. The V and J ends lost 6 bases and 7 bases, in that order; junction bases with no gene match: 14. CDR3 length equals 15 residues. CDR1 and CDR2 (germline): SGHTA, FQGNSA. The CDR3 nucleotides read TGTGCCAGCAGTTTGACAGGGACTACGGACAGTGAAGCTTTCTTT. It is translated as CASSLTGTTDSEAFF. The full variable domain, rest sourced from reference TRBV7-2 and TRBJ1-1, is GAGVSQSPSNKVTEKGKDVELRCDPISGHTALYWYRQSLGQGLEFLIYFQGNSAPDKSGLPSDRFSAERTGGSVSTLTIQRTQQEDSAVYLCASSLTGTTDSEAFFGQGTRLTVV.

This clonotype was counted a few times. The chain employs TRBV20-1 and TRBJ2-7, with D possibly matching TRBD2 (6 bases). This CDR3 comprises 13 residues. The V and J ends lost 5 bases and 0 bases respectively, with 11 bases between them. Germline loops: CDR1 DFQATT, CDR2 SNEGSKA (reference sequence). The CDR3 spells CSAGDFNSYEQYF. Here the CDR3 DNA reads TGCAGTGCTGGGGACTTCAACTCCTACGAGCAGTACTTC.

The gene calls are TRBV11-2 and TRBJ2-7; tentatively, D is TRBD2 (5 bases). This CDR3 has 13 amino acids. V was trimmed by 1 base and J by 3 bases, leaving 7 bases between them. Per germline, CDR1 SGHAT and CDR2 FQNNGV. The CDR3 DNA reads TGTGCCAGCAGCTTAGCGGACTTCTACGAGCAGTACTTC. Its translation: CASSLADFYEQYF.

The chain couples TRBV9 to TRBJ1-2; D not resolved. Trimming left V 1 base short and J 4 bases short, with 17 bases between. The CDR3 is made up of 16 amino acids. Germline values: CDR1 SGDLS, CDR2 YYNGEE. The CDR3 region has the DNA TGTGCCAGCAGCGTACATCAACTTCCAGTCGGCTATGGCTACACCTTC. It is translated as CASSVHQLPVGYGYTF.

V usage is TRBV11-2 and J usage is TRBJ2-5, with 8 bases lining up with TRBD1. This CDR3 region has 16 residues. The trim removed 0 bases at V and 5 bases at J, leaving 8 bases unmatched. Germline CDR1 is SGHAT and CDR2 is FQNNGV. The CDR3 spells CASSLEDRVGAETQYF. The DNA of the CDR3 is TGTGCCAGCAGCTTAGAGGACAGGGTGGGGGCGGAGACCCAGTACTTC. Using reference TRBV11-2 and TRBJ2-5 for the parts outside the CDR3, the full variable domain is EAGVAQSPRYKIIEKRQSVAFWCNPISGHATLYWYQQILGQGPKLLIQFQNNGVVDDSQLPKDRFSAERLKGVDSTLKIQPAKLEDSAVYLCASSLEDRVGAETQYFGPGTRLLVL.